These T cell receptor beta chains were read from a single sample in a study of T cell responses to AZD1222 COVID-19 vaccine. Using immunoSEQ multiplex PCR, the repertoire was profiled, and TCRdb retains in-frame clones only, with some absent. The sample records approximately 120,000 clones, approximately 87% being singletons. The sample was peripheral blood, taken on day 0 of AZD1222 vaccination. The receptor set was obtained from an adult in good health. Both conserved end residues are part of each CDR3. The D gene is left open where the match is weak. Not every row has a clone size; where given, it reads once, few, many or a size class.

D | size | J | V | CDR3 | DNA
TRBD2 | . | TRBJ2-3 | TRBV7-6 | CASSSFTRLAGGRSDTQYF | TGTGCCAGCAGCTCATTTACCCGACTAGCGGGGGGGCGGTCAGATACGCAGTATTTT
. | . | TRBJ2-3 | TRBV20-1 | CSASYPSGGTDTQYF | TGCAGTGCTAGTTACCCCTCCGGGGGCACAGATACGCAGTATTTT
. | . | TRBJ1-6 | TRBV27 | CATLPSGAYNSPLHF | TGTGCCACCCTTCCCAGCGGGGCCTATAATTCACCCCTCCACTTT
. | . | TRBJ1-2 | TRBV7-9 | CASSAGDYGYTF | TGTGCCAGCAGCGCAGGGGACTATGGCTACACCTTC
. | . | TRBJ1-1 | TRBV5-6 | CASSLGTNTEAFF | TGTGCCAGCAGCTTGGGTACGAACACTGAAGCTTTCTTT
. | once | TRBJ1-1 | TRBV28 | CASSVGYTEAFF | TGTGCCAGCAGTGTAGGTTACACTGAAGCTTTCTTT
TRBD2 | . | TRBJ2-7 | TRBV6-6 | CASRQPTSGFKYEQYF | TGTGCCAGCAGACAACCGACTAGCGGGTTTAAGTACGAGCAGTACTTC
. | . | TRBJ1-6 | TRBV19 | CASSMGNSPLHF | TGTGCCAGTAGTATGGGGAATTCACCCCTCCACTTT
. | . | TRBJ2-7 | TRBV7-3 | CASSPVVGDEQYF | TGTGCCAGCAGCCCCGTTGTCGGGGACGAGCAGTACTTC
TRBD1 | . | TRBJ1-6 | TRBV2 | CASSGQGGGNSPLHF | TGTGCCAGCAGTGGCCAGGGGGGAGGGAATTCACCCCTCCACTTT
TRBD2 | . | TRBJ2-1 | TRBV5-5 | CASSSGLAGSAAHNEQFF | TGTGCCAGCAGCTCGGGACTAGCGGGAAGTGCGGCCCACAATGAGCAGTTCTTC
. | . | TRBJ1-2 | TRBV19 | CASSKQYGYTF | TGTGCCAGTAGTAAACAGTATGGCTACACCTTC
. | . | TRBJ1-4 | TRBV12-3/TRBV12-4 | CASSEQGEKLFF | TGTGCCAGCAGTGAACAAGGGGAAAAACTGTTTTTT
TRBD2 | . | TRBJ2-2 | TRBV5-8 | CASSLTSGIAGELFF | TGTGCCAGCAGCCTGACTAGCGGGATCGCCGGGGAGCTGTTTTTT
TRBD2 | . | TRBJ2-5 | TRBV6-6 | CASSSGGIPGLAGGRRETQYF | TGTGCCAGCAGCTCCGGGGGAATACCGGGACTAGCGGGAGGGCGAAGGGAGACCCAGTACTTC
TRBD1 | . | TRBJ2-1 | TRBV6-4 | CASRFNRDSHNEQFF | TGTGCCAGCAGATTTAACCGGGACAGCCACAATGAGCAGTTCTTC
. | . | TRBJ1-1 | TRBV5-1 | CASSFSPWGRTEAFF | TGCGCCAGCAGCTTTAGCCCGTGGGGGCGCACTGAAGCTTTCTTT
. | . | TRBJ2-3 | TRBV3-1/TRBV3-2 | CASSQGRGRTDTQYF | TGTGCCAGCAGCCAAGGGCGGGGACGCACAGATACGCAGTATTTT
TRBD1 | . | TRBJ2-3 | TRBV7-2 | CASSLGDRGRDTQYF | TGTGCCAGCAGCTTAGGGGACAGGGGGCGGGATACGCAGTATTTT
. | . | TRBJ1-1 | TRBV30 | CASNSRQVNTEAFF | TGTGCCTCAAATTCCCGACAGGTGAACACTGAAGCTTTCTTT
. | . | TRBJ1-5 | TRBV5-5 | CASSLLGLGNQPQHF | TGTGCCAGCAGCTTGTTGGGATTGGGAAATCAGCCCCAGCATTTT
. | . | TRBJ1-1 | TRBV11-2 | CASSLASQWNTEAFF | TGTGCCAGCAGCTTAGCTTCCCAGTGGAACACTGAAGCTTTCTTT
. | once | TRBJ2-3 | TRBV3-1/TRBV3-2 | CASSQAQGPDTQYF | TGTGCCAGCAGCCAAGCGCAGGGTCCAGATACGCAGTATTTT
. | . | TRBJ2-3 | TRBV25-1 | CASSEWDGGRNTQYF | TGTGCCAGCAGTGAATGGGACGGGGGCAGGAATACGCAGTATTTT
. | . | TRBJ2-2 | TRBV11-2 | CASSLEGNTGELFF | TGTGCCAGCAGCTTAGAAGGGAACACCGGGGAGCTGTTTTTT
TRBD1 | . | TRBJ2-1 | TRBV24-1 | CATSQPGTGDNEQFF | TGTGCCACCAGTCAGCCCGGGACAGGGGACAATGAGCAGTTCTTC
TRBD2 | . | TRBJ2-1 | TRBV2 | CATGRVFFEEQFF | TGTGCCACAGGGAGGGTCTTTTTTGAGGAGCAGTTCTTC
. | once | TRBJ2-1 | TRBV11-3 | CASSLSSGYNEQFF | TGTGCCAGCAGCTTGAGTTCAGGGTACAATGAGCAGTTCTTC